Shown below are 3 T cell receptor beta chains from a single sample sequenced in a study of cytomegalovirus exposure and HLA in healthy donors. The study ran its PCR with 60 Vbeta and 13 Jbeta primers. Data came from immunoSEQ multiplex PCR; TCRdb stores just in-frame clones and leaves some out. Of around 160,000 clones listed, about two thirds are singletons. The sequencing sample was made of PBMCs. Source of these receptors: a woman under 30 in good health and CMV-seropositive.

This clone occurred a few times. The CDR3 coding sequence is TGCGCCAGCAGCTTGACAGGGGAAAAATATGGCTACACCTTC. The encoded protein is CASSLTGEKYGYTF. The genes are TRBV5-1 and TRBJ1-2, with TRBD1 identical over 7 bases. Germline V CDR1 and CDR2: SGHRS, YFSETQ. The CDR3 has 14 amino acids. Germline trimming cut 1 base from V and 5 bases from J; bases unmatched to any gene: 5. The whole variable domain, filled in from reference TRBV5-1 and TRBJ1-2, reads KAGVTQTPRYLIKTRGQQVTLSCSPISGHRSVSWYQQTPGQGLQFLFEYFSETQRNKGNFPGRFSGRQFSNSRSEMNVSTLELGDSALYLCASSLTGEKYGYTFGSGTRLTVV.

For this clone: The sample contains more than one DNA sequence encoding this CDR3. Here the CDR3 DNA reads TGTGCCAGCAGCTTCCAAGGGGCGAACACTGAAGCTTTCTTT. It encodes CASSFQGANTEAFF. The chain uses TRBV7-9 and TRBJ1-1, with a possible D match to TRBD1 (5 bases). The V and J ends lost 3 bases and 1 base respectively, with 9 bases between them. The length of the CDR3 is 14 residues. Germline CDR1 reads SEHNR; CDR2 reads FQNEAQ (reference sequence).

The rearrangement uses TRBV18 and TRBJ2-7; D gene uncertain. This CDR3 has 13 amino acids. V lost 6 bases to trimming and J lost 3 bases, with 12 bases between them. Germline V gene sequence: CDR1 KGHSH, CDR2 LQKENI. CDR3 amino acids: CASSLPSLYEQYF. The CDR3 bases are TGTGCCAGCTCTCTCCCCTCCCTCTACGAGCAGTACTTC. Supplemented by reference TRBV18 and TRBJ2-7, the full variable domain reads NAGVMQNPRHLVRRRGQEARLRCSPMKGHSHVYWYRQLPEEGLKFMVYLQKENIIDESGMPKERFSAEFPKEGPSILRIQQVVRGDSAAYFCASSLPSLYEQYFGPGTRLTVT.